This is a list of T cell receptor beta chains from one sample in a study of T-cell reconstitution after alpha-beta-depleted transplantation in children. Each CDR3 protein gets one entry after TCRdb re-called the PCR reads with MiXCR. The table has hundreds of thousands of distinct CDR3 sequences, around 13% seen once. The starting material was PBMCs from the stem cell graft donor, obtained from the stem cell graft. All receptors come from a human donor who donated a stem cell graft to a child with combined immunodeficiency. CDR3s include the opening cysteine and the closing phenylalanine or tryptophan. A D gene is named only where the DNA matches it firmly. The size entry is marked missing in some rows and otherwise reads once, few, many or a size class.

>TRBJ2-7|few|TRBV2|-
CASSEVTGPDEQYF
TGTGCCAGCAGTGAAGTGACGGGACCCGACGAGCAGTACTTC
>TRBJ2-3|-|TRBV5-1|-
CASSLRPIGTDTQYF
TGCGCCAGCAGCTTGCGTCCTATTGGCACAGATACGCAGTATTTT
>TRBJ2-7|-|TRBV20-1|TRBD2
CSAGAAGLADEQYF
TGCAGTGCTGGCGCCGCGGGACTAGCGGATGAGCAGTACTTC
>TRBJ2-1|-|TRBV12-3/TRBV12-4|TRBD1
CAISLRGTASHSYNEQFF
TGTGCCATCAGTTTACGTGGGACAGCAAGTCACTCCTACAATGAGCAGTTCTTC
>TRBJ2-3|many|TRBV10-2|-
CASSELFRGTSTDTQYF
TGCGCCAGCAGTGAGTTATTTAGGGGGACTAGCACAGATACGCAGTATTTT
>TRBJ2-7|-|TRBV18|TRBD2
CASSPPALAGGLEQYF
TGTGCCAGCTCACCACCGGCCCTAGCGGGAGGGCTCGAGCAGTACTTC
>TRBJ1-2|-|TRBV12-3/TRBV12-4|-
CASSPPDPNYGYTF
TGTGCCAGCAGTCCTCCTGACCCGAACTATGGCTACACCTTC
>TRBJ1-3|-|TRBV29-1|-
CSVRTVASGNTIYF
TGCAGCGTTAGAACAGTGGCCTCTGGAAACACCATATATTTT
>TRBJ2-3|many|TRBV5-6|-
CASSLAVGAEDTQYF
TGTGCCAGCAGCTTGGCGGTCGGGGCCGAAGATACGCAGTATTTT
>TRBJ1-1|-|TRBV29-1|-
CSVHEGRGTEAFF
TGCAGCGTTCACGAGGGGAGAGGCACTGAAGCTTTCTTT
>TRBJ1-2|many|TRBV9|-
CASSAPPGLTGVGYTF
TGTGCCAGCAGCGCCCCTCCGGGATTAACGGGGGTTGGCTACACCTTC
>TRBJ1-5|few|TRBV7-9|-
CASSLGVGINQPQHF
TGTGCCAGCAGCTTAGGGGTCGGGATCAATCAGCCCCAGCATTTT
>TRBJ1-2|many|TRBV7-9|-
CASTEASYGYTF
TGTGCCAGCACGGAAGCAAGCTATGGCTACACCTTC
>TRBJ2-3|many|TRBV12-3/TRBV12-4|TRBD2
CASSLLAGEADTQYF
TGTGCCAGCAGTTTACTAGCGGGAGAAGCAGATACGCAGTATTTT
>TRBJ2-5|once|TRBV15|-
CATSRPTPQETQYF
TGTGCCACCAGCAGACCGACCCCCCAGGAGACCCAGTACTTC
>TRBJ2-5|many|TRBV4-3|-
CASSQLGGETQYF
TGCGCCAGCAGCCAATTAGGAGGAGAGACCCAGTACTTC
>TRBJ2-7|many|TRBV20-1|TRBD1
CSARGILSYEQYF
TGCAGTGCCAGGGGGATCCTGTCCTACGAGCAGTACTTC
>TRBJ2-4|many|TRBV20-1|-
CSAEARARGAKNIQYF
TGCAGTGCTGAGGCCCGGGCCCGTGGGGCCAAAAACATTCAGTACTTC
>TRBJ2-4|-|TRBV28|TRBD1
CASSLATGLGIQYF
TGTGCCAGCAGTTTAGCGACAGGGTTGGGGATTCAGTACTTC
>TRBJ1-2|few|TRBV7-2|-
CASSLTPPTVGDGYTF
TGTGCCAGCAGCTTAACCCCTCCGACAGTCGGAGATGGCTACACCTTC
>TRBJ1-1|-|TRBV6-1|TRBD1
CASSPTGVSAEAFF
TGTGCCAGCAGTCCGACAGGGGTTAGCGCTGAAGCTTTCTTT
>TRBJ2-5|few|TRBV20-1|-
CSESYVQETQYF
TGCAGTGAAAGCTACGTCCAAGAGACCCAGTACTTC
>TRBJ1-1|few|TRBV4-3|-
CASSQDRGGGTEAFF
TGCGCCAGCAGCCAAGATAGGGGAGGGGGCACTGAAGCTTTCTTT
>TRBJ2-3|few|TRBV7-2|-
CASTRLVRDTQYF
TGTGCCAGCACCAGACTAGTTCGCGATACGCAGTATTTT
>TRBJ2-1|-|TRBV20-1|TRBD2
CSARSLAGARTDEQFF
TGCAGTGCTAGATCCCTAGCGGGAGCGAGGACGGATGAGCAGTTCTTC
>TRBJ2-7|many|TRBV4-2|TRBD1
CASSPLGRTGRHEQYF
TGTGCCAGCAGCCCCTTAGGCAGGACAGGGAGGCACGAGCAGTACTTC
>TRBJ2-5|few|TRBV29-1|-
CSVEGAGETQYF
TGCAGCGTTGAGGGGGCAGGGGAGACCCAGTACTTC
>TRBJ2-2|few|TRBV29-1|-
CSVEYRRGELFF
TGCAGCGTTGAATACAGGAGGGGGGAGCTGTTTTTT
>TRBJ1-2|few|TRBV20-1|-
CSASAGNYGYTF
TGCAGTGCTAGCGCAGGGAACTATGGCTACACCTTC
>TRBJ1-2|few|TRBV29-1|-
CSVDRSGTNYGYTF
TGCAGCGTTGATAGGTCAGGTACTAACTATGGCTACACCTTC
>TRBJ2-2|few|TRBV27|-
CASTPAGEETGELFF
TGTGCCAGCACCCCGGCGGGCGAGGAAACCGGGGAGCTGTTTTTT
>TRBJ2-2|few|TRBV15|TRBD2
CATSREDGRAGELFF
TGTGCCACCAGCAGAGAGGACGGGAGGGCCGGGGAGCTGTTTTTT
>TRBJ2-7|many|TRBV24-1|-
CATSDDRTVSYEQYF
TGTGCCACCAGTGATGACCGGACAGTCTCCTACGAGCAGTACTTC
>TRBJ2-2|-|TRBV3-1|-
CASSQDGKAVNTGELFF
TGTGCCAGCAGCCAAGATGGGAAGGCCGTGAACACCGGGGAGCTGTTTTTT
>TRBJ2-2|few|TRBV27|-
CASSFWGSGGTGELFF
TGTGCCAGCAGTTTTTGGGGGTCCGGCGGCACCGGGGAGCTGTTTTTT
>TRBJ2-1|few|TRBV7-8|TRBD1
CASSERTGGTYNEQFF
TGTGCCAGCAGCGAGCGGACAGGGGGAACCTACAATGAGCAGTTCTTC
>TRBJ1-3|few|TRBV25-1|-
CASGPETAKSGNTIYF
TGTGCCAGCGGACCGGAGACGGCCAAATCTGGAAACACCATATATTTT
>TRBJ2-1|-|TRBV7-8|-
CASSLAWGASPYNEQFF
TGTGCCAGCAGCTTAGCTTGGGGAGCTAGCCCCTACAATGAGCAGTTCTTC
>TRBJ2-2|-|TRBV3-1|-
CASSRRLENGELFF
TGTGCCAGCAGCCGACGGCTGGAGAACGGGGAGCTGTTTTTT
>TRBJ2-1|many|TRBV20-1|TRBD2
CSARVPSGGYNEQFF
TGCAGTGCTAGAGTGCCTAGCGGGGGGTACAATGAGCAGTTCTTC
>TRBJ2-7|-|TRBV7-8|-
CASSSITGAPSYEQYF
TGTGCCAGCAGCTCGATTACCGGGGCCCCCAGCTACGAGCAGTACTTC
>TRBJ2-3|-|TRBV24-1|-
CATSESTGFVVADTQYF
TGTGCCACCAGTGAGTCAACAGGGTTTGTCGTCGCAGATACGCAGTATTTT